This T cell receptor beta chain was observed in a study of blood T cell repertoires in COVID-19. CDR3 length equals 14 residues. V was cut by 3 bases and J by 4 bases, with 12 bases left in between. Germline V lookup: CDR1 SGHRS, CDR2 YFSETQ. Per the original methods: Scientists estimated how many nucleated cells there were by amplifying reference gene primers. Method: immunoSEQ multiplex PCR; TCRdb's copy keeps in-frame clones and lacks some. V and J calls and clone size come straight from that table; D and trimming were deduced from the DNA. The table includes fewer than 400,000 clones, roughly 86% detected once.

This receptor was identified in a human donor in a cohort sampled during active COVID-19. The sample was peripheral blood. V usage is TRBV5-1 and J usage is TRBJ2-3, with D possibly TRBD1 on 6 matching bases. The CDR3: CASSSQGPPDTQYF. The DNA of the CDR3 is TGCGCCAGCAGCTCACAGGGCCCGCCAGATACGCAGTATTTT.